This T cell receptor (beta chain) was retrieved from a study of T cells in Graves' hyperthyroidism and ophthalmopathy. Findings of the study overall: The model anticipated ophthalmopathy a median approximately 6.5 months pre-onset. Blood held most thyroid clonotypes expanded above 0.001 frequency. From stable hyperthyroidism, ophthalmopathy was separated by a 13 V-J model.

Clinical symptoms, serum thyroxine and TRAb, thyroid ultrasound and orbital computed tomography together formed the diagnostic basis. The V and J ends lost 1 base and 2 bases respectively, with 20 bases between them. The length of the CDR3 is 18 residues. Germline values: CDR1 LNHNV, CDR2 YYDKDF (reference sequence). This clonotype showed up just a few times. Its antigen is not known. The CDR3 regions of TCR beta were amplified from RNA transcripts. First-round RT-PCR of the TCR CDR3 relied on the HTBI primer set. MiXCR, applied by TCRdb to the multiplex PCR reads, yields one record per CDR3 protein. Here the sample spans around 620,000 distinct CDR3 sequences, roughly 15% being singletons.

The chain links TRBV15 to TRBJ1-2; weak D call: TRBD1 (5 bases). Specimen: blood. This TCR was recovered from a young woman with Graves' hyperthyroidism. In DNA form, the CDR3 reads TGTGCCACCAGCAGAGGGGGGGGTTTTGTGGGTCAGAACTATGGCTACACCTTC. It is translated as CATSRGGGFVGQNYGYTF.